These 22 T cell receptor beta chains share one sample of origin, sequenced in a study of human T cells and chemical hapten exposure. Time point: patch test 1, 2 weeks after DPC sensitization. As to treatment: therapeutic diphenylcyclopropenone sensitization with weekly scalp DPC. One entry per CDR3 protein results from TCRdb running MiXCR on the RACE reads. Of about 120,000 distinct CDR3 sequences listed, around 15% are singletons. Sequenced material: whole blood, taken in connection with sensitization to the hapten diphenylcyclopropenone (DPC). The receptors derive from a man between 18 and 29 years old with alopecia areata. Some clones in this sample may be carry-over from other donors' samples.

This clonotype was seen a handful of times. The V gene is TRBV7-9, the J gene TRBJ1-1, with TRBD1 identical over 9 bases. Looked up from germline, CDR1 is SEHNR and CDR2 is FQNEAQ (reference sequence). The CDR3 consists of 15 residues. The J segment lost 6 bases and the V segment lost 2 bases, leaving 7 bases of the junction unmatched. The CDR3 nucleotides read TGTGCCAGCAGCTTAAAGGGACAGGGTGGGTCTGAAGCTTTCTTT. The encoded protein is CASSLKGQGGSEAFF.

The V gene is TRBV6-2 or TRBV6-3, the J gene TRBJ1-2, with D perhaps TRBD1 (6 bases). The CDR3 contains 14 residues. V was shortened by 2 bases and J by 2 bases, with 9 bases between the two germline ends. The germline CDR1 and CDR2 sequences are MNHEY and SVGEGT. For the CDR3, the DNA is TGTGCCAGCAGTTACAGGACAGCCAACTATGGCTACACCTTC. This codes for CASSYRTANYGYTF.

At least ten counts were recorded for this clonotype. The V and J genes are TRBV18 and TRBJ1-2; no clear D gene. CDR1 and CDR2 (germline): KGHSH, LQKENI. The CDR3 consists of 11 residues. V was trimmed by 2 bases and J by 6 bases, leaving 4 bases between them. The CDR3 DNA sequence: TGTGCCAGCTCACCAGGGGATGGCTACACCTTC. Protein sequence: CASSPGDGYTF.

The V gene is TRBV4-2, the J gene TRBJ2-7; no firm D call. The germline CDR1 and CDR2 sequences are LGHNA and YNFKEQ. The CDR3 runs to 15 residues. V shed 2 bases and J shed 3 bases, with 14 bases lying between them. The CDR3 region has the DNA TGTGCCAGCAGCCAACGGACGACGGTCCGCTACGAGCAGTACTTC. It codes for CASSQRTTVRYEQYF.

This clonotype was recorded a few times. The rearrangement joins TRBV11-2 to TRBJ2-1, with TRBD2 matching over 8 bases. Germline CDR1 is SGHAT and CDR2 is FQNNGV. This CDR3 contains 14 residues. The V segment lost 5 bases and the J segment 5 bases; nucleotides outside the gene matches: 5. CDR3 sequence reads: CASSVLAENNEQFF. DNA of the CDR3: TGTGCCAGCAGCGTACTAGCGGAGAACAATGAGCAGTTCTTC.

V and J are TRBV11-2 and TRBJ2-4, with no clear D. Per germline, CDR1 SGHAT and CDR2 FQNNGV. Trimming pared 10 bases from V and 2 bases from J, leaving 15 bases between. CDR3 size: 14 residues. CDR3 region: CANAKAESKNIQYF. In DNA, the CDR3 is TGTGCCAACGCCAAGGCGGAATCCAAAAACATTCAGTACTTC.

This clonotype was detected only a few times. The CDR3 here is CASSRGWRVNQPQHF. Written as DNA, the CDR3 is TGTGCCAGCAGCCGGGGATGGAGGGTCAATCAGCCCCAGCATTTT. The V and J genes are TRBV12-3 or TRBV12-4 and TRBJ1-5; D is ambiguous. Trimming stripped 6 bases from V and 3 bases from J, with 15 bases between. CDR3 length: 15 amino acids.

This chain uses TRBV12-2 with TRBJ2-5; the table's D call of TRBD2 was not tested on the DNA. TRBV12-2 counts as a pseudogene. This CDR3 contains 17 residues. This CDR3 reads CASRSCEGSEGQETQYF. The CDR3 DNA follows: TGTGCAAGTCGCTCCTGCGAGGGATCAGAAGGTCAAGAGACCCAGTACTTC.

This clonotype was seen more than once but under ten times. The genes are TRBV29-1 and TRBJ2-7, with D unclear. Trimming took 2 bases from V and 0 from J, leaving 5 bases between them. This CDR3 region has 12 residues. Germline lookup yields CDR1 SQVTM and CDR2 ANQGSEA. Here the CDR3 reads CSVERNSYEQYF. Written as DNA, the CDR3 is TGCAGCGTTGAACGTAACTCCTACGAGCAGTACTTC.

The table lists this clonotype with a few counts. The CDR3, as DNA: TGTGCCAGCAGTTACGGACAGGAATACACTGAAGCTTTCTTT. Translated, it gives CASSYGQEYTEAFF. This rearrangement joins TRBV6-5 to TRBJ1-1; 7 nucleotides match TRBD1. The CDR3 loop spans 14 amino acids. CDR1 is MNHEY, CDR2 SVGAGI, per germline. J gave up 3 bases and V 2 bases, and 3 bases lay outside the gene matches.

The chain has TRBV12-3 or TRBV12-4 and TRBJ2-5, with D perhaps assigned TRBD1 or TRBD2 (5 bases each). CDR3 length: 12 amino acids. Trimming pared 8 bases from V and 7 bases from J, leaving 14 bases between. The CDR3 loop is CASGTARGTQYF. The CDR3 DNA follows: TGTGCCAGCGGGACCGCACGGGGGACCCAGTACTTC.

The V gene is TRBV10-3, the J gene TRBJ2-5; D possibly corresponds to TRBD2 (5 bases). This CDR3 has 15 amino acids. Trimming removed 0 bases from V and 2 bases from J, with 10 bases in between. The germline V gene has CDR1 ENHRY and CDR2 SYGVKD. CDR3 amino acids: CAISESVGKQETQYF. CDR3 DNA sequence: TGTGCCATCAGTGAGTCGGTCGGGAAGCAAGAGACCCAGTACTTC.

This clonotype was recorded many times. The chain links TRBV28 to TRBJ1-2; D might be TRBD1 (6 bases). Trimming pared 3 bases from V and 4 bases from J, leaving 12 bases between. Per germline, CDR1 MDHEN and CDR2 SYDVKM. This CDR3 contains 14 residues. The CDR3 nucleotides are TGTGCCAGCAGTTTCCCCGACAGGTTCTATGGCTACACCTTC. Amino acids: CASSFPDRFYGYTF.

This clonotype was counted only a few times. The chain joins TRBV20-1 to TRBJ2-7; TRBD1 matches at 7 bases. Germline CDR1 reads DFQATT; CDR2 reads SNEGSKA (reference sequence). V trimming: 0 bases; J trimming: 3 bases; junction bases outside the gene matches: 5. This CDR3 contains 14 residues. Here the CDR3 DNA reads TGCAGTGCTAGAGATGGGGACAGCCTCTACGAGCAGTACTTC. Amino acids: CSARDGDSLYEQYF.

The chain employs TRBV19 and TRBJ1-5; D gene uncertain. The CDR3 sequence is 15 residues long. CDR1 is LNHDA and CDR2 is SQIVND in the germline V gene (reference sequence). The V gene lost 4 bases and the J gene lost 0 bases, with 10 bases spanning the gap. In DNA form, the CDR3 reads TGTGCCAGTAGTACCCGAGAGAATAGCAATCAGCCCCAGCATTTT. Its translation: CASSTRENSNQPQHF.

V gene TRBV18 combines with J gene TRBJ1-3; D gene ambiguous. Germline assignment: CDR1 KGHSH and CDR2 LQKENI. V shed 0 bases and J shed 7 bases, with 7 bases lying between them. This CDR3 spans 13 amino acids. This CDR3 reads CASSPPGSNTIYF. As DNA, the CDR3 is TGTGCCAGCTCACCACCAGGGAGTAACACCATATATTTT.

The table lists this clonotype with a few counts. V is TRBV7-9 and J is TRBJ1-1; D gene unclear. With 0 bases removed from V and 0 bases from J, the gap between germline ends came to 14 bases. This CDR3 is 17 amino acids long. Germline CDR1 is SEHNR and CDR2 is FQNEAQ (reference sequence). CDR3 DNA: TGTGCCAGCAGCTTAGCGGGAATTTCCCAGCTGAACACTGAAGCTTTCTTT. This sequence encodes CASSLAGISQLNTEAFF. Using reference TRBV7-9 and TRBJ1-1 for the parts outside the CDR3, the full variable domain is DTGVSQNPRHKITKRGQNVTFRCDPISEHNRLYWYRQTLGQGPEFLTYFQNEAQLEKSRLLSDRFSAERPKGSFSTLEIQRTEQGDSAMYLCASSLAGISQLNTEAFFGQGTRLTVV.

The chain recombines TRBV10-2 with TRBJ1-6; D gene uncertain. The germline V gene encodes CDR1 WSHSY and CDR2 SAAADI. Trimming took 5 bases from V and 6 from J, leaving 17 bases between them. CDR3 length: 16 residues. CDR3 sequence (DNA): TGCGCCAGCAGTTCCGCGGTAATCCAAACTAATTCACCCCTCCACTTT. Protein: CASSSAVIQTNSPLHF.

The CDR3 region is CASSGDLKETQYF. CDR3 sequence (DNA): TGTGCCAGCAGCGGCGATTTGAAAGAGACCCAGTACTTC. The V call is TRBV6-6, the J call TRBJ2-5; D is unresolved. The CDR3 loop spans 13 amino acids. V gave up 6 bases and J gave up 3 bases, with 11 bases separating them. Per the germline V gene, CDR1 is MNHNY and CDR2 is SVGAGI (reference sequence).

This clonotype has ten or more counts. V usage is TRBV11-2 and J usage is TRBJ2-1, with 13 positions matching TRBD2. The CDR3 runs to 13 residues. After removal of 8 bases from V and 10 bases from J, the junction contained 5 bases not matched to a gene. Germline V gives CDR1 SGHAT, CDR2 FQNNGV. CDR3 nucleotides: TGTGCCAGCCGGACTAGCGGGGGAAGAGAGCAGTTCTTC. Amino acid sequence: CASRTSGGREQFF.

With respect to this clonotype: The germline gene is not matched at one end of the junction; a read error may be the cause. The genes are TRBV10-3 and TRBJ2-3; no firm D call. The CDR3 covers 14 residues. Germline-derived CDR1 and CDR2 are ENHRY and SYGVKD. CDR3: CAISQSKGTDTQYF. The CDR3, as DNA: TGTGCCATCAGTCAGTCAAAGGGCACAGATACGCAGTATTTT.

The chain joins TRBV6-2 or TRBV6-3 to TRBJ2-3; D remains ambiguous. From germline, CDR1 is MNHEY and CDR2 SVGEGT. This CDR3 contains 12 residues. The V end was cut by 5 bases, the J end by 2 bases, with 5 bases between. The CDR3, as DNA: TGTGCCAGCAGTGCCACCACAGATACGCAGTATTTT. Translating it yields CASSATTDTQYF.